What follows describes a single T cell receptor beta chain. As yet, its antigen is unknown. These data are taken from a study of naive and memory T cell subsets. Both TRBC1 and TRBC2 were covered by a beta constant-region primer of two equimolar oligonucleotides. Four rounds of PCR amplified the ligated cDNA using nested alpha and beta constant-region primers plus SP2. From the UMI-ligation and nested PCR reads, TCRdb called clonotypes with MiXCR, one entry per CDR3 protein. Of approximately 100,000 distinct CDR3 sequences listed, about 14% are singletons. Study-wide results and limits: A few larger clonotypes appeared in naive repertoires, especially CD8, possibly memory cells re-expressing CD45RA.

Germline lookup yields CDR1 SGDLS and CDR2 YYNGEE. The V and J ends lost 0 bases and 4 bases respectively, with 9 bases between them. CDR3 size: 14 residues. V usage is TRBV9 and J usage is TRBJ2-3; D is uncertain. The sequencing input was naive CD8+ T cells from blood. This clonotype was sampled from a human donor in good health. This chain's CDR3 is CASSVGWGSDTQYF. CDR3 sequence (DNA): TGTGCCAGCAGCGTAGGGTGGGGATCAGATACGCAGTATTTT. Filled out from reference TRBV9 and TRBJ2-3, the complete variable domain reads DSGVTQTPKHLITATGQRVTLRCSPRSGDLSVYWYQQSLDQGLQFLIQYYNGEERAKGNILERFSAQQFPDLHSELNLSSLELGDSALYFCASSVGWGSDTQYFGPGTRLTVL.